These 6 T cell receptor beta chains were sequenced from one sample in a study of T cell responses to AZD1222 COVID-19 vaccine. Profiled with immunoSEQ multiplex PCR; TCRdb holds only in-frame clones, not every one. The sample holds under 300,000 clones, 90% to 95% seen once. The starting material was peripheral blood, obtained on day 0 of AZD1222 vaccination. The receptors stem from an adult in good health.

This chain's CDR3 is CASSYGQGGVSYEQYF. DNA of the CDR3: TGTGCCAGCAGTTATGGACAGGGGGGAGTCTCCTACGAGCAGTACTTC. The chain recombines TRBV28 with TRBJ2-7, with 10 bases matching TRBD1. In germline, CDR1 is MDHEN, CDR2 SYDVKM. The length of the CDR3 is 16 residues. V lost 4 bases to trimming and J lost 0 bases; unmatched junction nucleotides: 6.

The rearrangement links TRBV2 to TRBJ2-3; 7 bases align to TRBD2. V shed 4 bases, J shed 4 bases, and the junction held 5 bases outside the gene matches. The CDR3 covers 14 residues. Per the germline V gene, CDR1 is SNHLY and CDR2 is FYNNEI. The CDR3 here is CASSGRAGADTQYF. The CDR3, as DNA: TGTGCCAGCAGTGGCCGGGCGGGAGCAGATACGCAGTATTTT.

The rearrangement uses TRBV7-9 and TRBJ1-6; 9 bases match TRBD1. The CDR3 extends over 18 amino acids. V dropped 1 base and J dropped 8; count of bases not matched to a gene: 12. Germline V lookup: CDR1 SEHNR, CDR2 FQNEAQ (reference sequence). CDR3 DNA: TGTGCCAGCAGCTTAGAAGGACAGGGGTTCTCGTCGGATTCACCCCTCCACTTT. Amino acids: CASSLEGQGFSSDSPLHF.

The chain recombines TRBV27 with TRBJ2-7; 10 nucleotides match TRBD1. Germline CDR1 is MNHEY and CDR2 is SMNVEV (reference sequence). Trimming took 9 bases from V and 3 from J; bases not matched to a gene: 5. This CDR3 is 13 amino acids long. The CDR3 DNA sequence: TGTGCCAGGGAACGGACAGGGGGCTACGAGCAGTACTTC. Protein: CARERTGGYEQYF.

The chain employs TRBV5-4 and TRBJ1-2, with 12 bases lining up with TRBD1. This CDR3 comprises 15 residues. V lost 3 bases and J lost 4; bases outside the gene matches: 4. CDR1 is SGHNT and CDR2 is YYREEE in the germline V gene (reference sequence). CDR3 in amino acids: CASSSGQGASYGYTF. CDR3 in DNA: TGTGCCAGCAGCTCGGGACAGGGGGCTAGCTATGGCTACACCTTC.

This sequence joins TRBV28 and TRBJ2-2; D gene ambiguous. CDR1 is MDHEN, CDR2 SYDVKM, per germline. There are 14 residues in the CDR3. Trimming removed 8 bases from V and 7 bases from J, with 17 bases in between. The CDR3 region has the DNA TGTGCCAGCCATCCCGGTGGTCGTCTCGGGGAGCTGTTTTTT. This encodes CASHPGGRLGELFF.